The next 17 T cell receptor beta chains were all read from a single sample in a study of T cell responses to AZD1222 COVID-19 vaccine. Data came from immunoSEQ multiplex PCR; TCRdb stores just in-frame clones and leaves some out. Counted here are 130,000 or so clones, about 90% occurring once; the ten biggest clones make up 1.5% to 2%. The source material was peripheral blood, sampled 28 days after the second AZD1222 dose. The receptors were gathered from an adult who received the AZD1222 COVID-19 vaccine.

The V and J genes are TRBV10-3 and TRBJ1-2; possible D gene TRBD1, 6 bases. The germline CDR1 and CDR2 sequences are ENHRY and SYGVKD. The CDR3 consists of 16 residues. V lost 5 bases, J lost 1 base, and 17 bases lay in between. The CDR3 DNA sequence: TGTGCCATCAGTCCGGGACAACTCGCCGATAACTATGGCTACACCTTC. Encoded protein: CAISPGQLADNYGYTF.

The CDR3 loop is CASTTALYNEQFF. CDR3 bases: TGTGCCAGCACCACCGCCCTGTACAATGAGCAGTTCTTC. The J gene is TRBJ2-1, the V gene TRBV6-5; D gene uncertain. Trimming removed 7 bases at V and 4 bases at J, with 11 bases between. The CDR3 loop spans 13 amino acids. CDR1 is MNHEY, CDR2 SVGAGI, per germline.

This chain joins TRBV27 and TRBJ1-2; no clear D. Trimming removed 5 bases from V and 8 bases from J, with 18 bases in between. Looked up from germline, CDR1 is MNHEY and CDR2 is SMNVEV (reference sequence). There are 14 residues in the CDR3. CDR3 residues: CASSPSYPAKGYTF. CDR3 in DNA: TGTGCCAGCAGTCCTTCCTACCCCGCCAAGGGCTACACCTTC.

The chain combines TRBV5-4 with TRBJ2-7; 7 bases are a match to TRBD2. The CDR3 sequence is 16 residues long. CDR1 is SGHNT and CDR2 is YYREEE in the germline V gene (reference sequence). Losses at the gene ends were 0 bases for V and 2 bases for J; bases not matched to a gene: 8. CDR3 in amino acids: CASSLGGQGGTYEQYV. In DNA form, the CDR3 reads TGTGCCAGCAGCTTGGGAGGGCAGGGAGGGACCTACGAGCAGTACGTC.

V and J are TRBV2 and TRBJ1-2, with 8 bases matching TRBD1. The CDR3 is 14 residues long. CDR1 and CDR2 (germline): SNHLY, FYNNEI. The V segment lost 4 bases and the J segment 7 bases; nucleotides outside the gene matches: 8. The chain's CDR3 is CASSVFGQGPGYTF. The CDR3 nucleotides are TGTGCCAGCAGTGTTTTCGGACAGGGTCCTGGCTACACCTTC.

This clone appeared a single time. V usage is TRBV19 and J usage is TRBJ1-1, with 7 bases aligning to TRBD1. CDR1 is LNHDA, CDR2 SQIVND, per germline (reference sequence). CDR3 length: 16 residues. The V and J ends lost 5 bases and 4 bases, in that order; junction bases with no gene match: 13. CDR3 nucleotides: TGTGCCAGTAGTGAAACTTACAGGGGAAGAATCACTGAAGCTTTCTTT. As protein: CASSETYRGRITEAFF.

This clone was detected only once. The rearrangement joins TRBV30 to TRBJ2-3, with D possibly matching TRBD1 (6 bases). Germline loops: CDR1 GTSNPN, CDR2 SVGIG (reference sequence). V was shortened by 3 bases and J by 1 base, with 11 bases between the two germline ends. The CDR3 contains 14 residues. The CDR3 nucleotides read TGTGCCTGGAGAAAGGGGGTTGGCACAGATACGCAGTATTTT. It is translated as CAWRKGVGTDTQYF.

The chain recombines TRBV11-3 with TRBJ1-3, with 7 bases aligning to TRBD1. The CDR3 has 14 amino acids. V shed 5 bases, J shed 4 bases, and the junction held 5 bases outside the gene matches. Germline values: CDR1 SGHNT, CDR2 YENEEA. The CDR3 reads CASSDRVLGNTIYF. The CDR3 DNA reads TGTGCCAGCAGCGACAGGGTTTTGGGAAACACCATATATTTT.

The CDR3 region is CASSLAETMNTEAFF. The DNA of the CDR3 is TGTGCCAGCAGCTTAGCGGAGACCATGAACACTGAAGCTTTCTTT. The chain links TRBV7-8 to TRBJ1-1, with D unclear. CDR1 SGHVS and CDR2 FQNEAQ come from the germline V gene. V lost 0 bases and J lost 0, with 8 bases in between. The CDR3 runs to 15 residues.

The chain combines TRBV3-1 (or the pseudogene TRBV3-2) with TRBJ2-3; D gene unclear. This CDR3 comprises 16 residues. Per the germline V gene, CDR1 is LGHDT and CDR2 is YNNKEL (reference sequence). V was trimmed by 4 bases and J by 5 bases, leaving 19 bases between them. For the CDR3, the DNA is TGTGCCAGCAGCCGTCAGTCTCCTGTCATGCAAGATACGCAGTATTTT. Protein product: CASSRQSPVMQDTQYF.

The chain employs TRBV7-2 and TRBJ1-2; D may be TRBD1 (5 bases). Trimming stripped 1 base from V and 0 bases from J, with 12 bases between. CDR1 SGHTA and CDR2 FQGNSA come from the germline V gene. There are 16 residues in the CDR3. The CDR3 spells CASSLGLQVANYGYTF. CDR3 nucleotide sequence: TGTGCCAGCAGCTTAGGTTTACAGGTTGCTAACTATGGCTACACCTTC.

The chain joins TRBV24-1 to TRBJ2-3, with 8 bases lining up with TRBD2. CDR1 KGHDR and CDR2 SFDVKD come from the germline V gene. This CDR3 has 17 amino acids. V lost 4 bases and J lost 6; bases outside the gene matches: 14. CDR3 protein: CATSDQGAAGGPDTQYF. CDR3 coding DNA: TGTGCCACCAGTGACCAAGGGGCGGCGGGAGGCCCCGATACGCAGTATTTT.

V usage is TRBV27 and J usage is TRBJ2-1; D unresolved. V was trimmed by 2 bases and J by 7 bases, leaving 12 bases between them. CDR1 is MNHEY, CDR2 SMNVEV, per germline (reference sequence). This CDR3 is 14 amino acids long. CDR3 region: CASSLEWGFNEQFF. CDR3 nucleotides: TGTGCCAGCAGTTTAGAGTGGGGTTTTAATGAGCAGTTCTTC.

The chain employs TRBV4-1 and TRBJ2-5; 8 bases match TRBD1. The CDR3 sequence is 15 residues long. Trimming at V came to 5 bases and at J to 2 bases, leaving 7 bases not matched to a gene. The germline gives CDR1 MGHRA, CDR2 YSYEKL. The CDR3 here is CASSKGQATQETQYF. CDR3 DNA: TGCGCCAGCAGCAAGGGACAGGCCACGCAAGAGACCCAGTACTTC.

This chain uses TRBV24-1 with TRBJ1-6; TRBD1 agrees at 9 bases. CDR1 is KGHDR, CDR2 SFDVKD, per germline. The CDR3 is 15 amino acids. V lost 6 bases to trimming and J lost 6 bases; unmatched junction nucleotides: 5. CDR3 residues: CATSLRDRANSPLHF. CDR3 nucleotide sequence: TGTGCCACCAGTCTCCGGGACAGGGCTAATTCACCCCTCCACTTT.

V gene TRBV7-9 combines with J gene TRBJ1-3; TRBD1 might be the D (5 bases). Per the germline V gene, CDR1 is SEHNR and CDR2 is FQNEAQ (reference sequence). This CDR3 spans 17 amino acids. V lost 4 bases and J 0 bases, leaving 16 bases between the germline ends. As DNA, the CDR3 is TGTGCCAGCAGCTCTCCCCCGACAGAGACCTCTGGAAACACCATATATTTT. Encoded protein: CASSSPPTETSGNTIYF.

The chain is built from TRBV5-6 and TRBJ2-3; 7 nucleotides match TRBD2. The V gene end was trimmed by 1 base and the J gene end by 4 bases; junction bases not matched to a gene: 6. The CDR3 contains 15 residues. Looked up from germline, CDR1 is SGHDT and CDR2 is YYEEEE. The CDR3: CASSLFGGESDTQYF. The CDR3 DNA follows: TGTGCCAGCAGCTTGTTTGGGGGGGAATCAGATACGCAGTATTTT.